The 10 T cell receptor beta chains in this list originate from one sample, sequenced in a study of blood T cell repertoires in COVID-19. Profiling relied on immunoSEQ multiplex PCR, and the TCRdb table lists in-frame clones only, not all of them. This sample yields some 700,000 clones, of which about 87% are seen a single time; more than 0.25% belongs to the top ten. Sequences were obtained from peripheral blood. The receptors originated from a woman between 18 and 29 years old with acute or convalescent COVID-19.

The chain recombines TRBV6-1 with TRBJ1-5, with 7 positions matching TRBD1. The DNA end favors TRBJ2-3, so the J call may be wrong. The CDR3 contains 14 residues. Germline V lookup: CDR1 MNHNS, CDR2 SASEGT. In DNA, the CDR3 is TGTGCCAGCAGTGACGACAGGGTACGTCAGCCCCAGTATTTT. Translated, it gives CASSDDRVRQPQYF.

The chain employs TRBV3-1 (or the pseudogene TRBV3-2) and TRBJ1-1; the D gene is possibly TRBD1 (6 bases). The length of the CDR3 is 15 residues. Germline V lookup: CDR1 LGHDT, CDR2 YNNKEL (reference sequence). Trimming took 8 bases from V and 3 from J, leaving 19 bases between them. CDR3 amino acids: CASVPRVGGDTEAFF. In DNA form, the CDR3 reads TGTGCCAGCGTCCCGAGGGTAGGGGGAGACACTGAAGCTTTCTTT.

The chain employs TRBV5-1 and TRBJ1-1, with TRBD1 matching 8 bases. Germline V gives CDR1 SGHRS, CDR2 YFSETQ. The length of the CDR3 is 15 residues. With V trimmed by 4 bases and J by 4 bases, 9 bases remained unmatched. CDR3 residues: CASSRQGPMGTEAFF. In DNA, the CDR3 is TGCGCCAGCAGCCGACAGGGGCCCATGGGCACTGAAGCTTTCTTT. Variable domain in full (rest from reference TRBV5-1 and TRBJ1-1): KAGVTQTPRYLIKTRGQQVTLSCSPISGHRSVSWYQQTPGQGLQFLFEYFSETQRNKGNFPGRFSGRQFSNSRSEMNVSTLELGDSALYLCASSRQGPMGTEAFFGQGTRLTVV.

This clone has just one count. The CDR3 bases are TGTGCCAGCAGTGTGAGGGGGCGTTTGGGCTACACCTTC. As protein: CASSVRGRLGYTF. The chain links TRBV2 to TRBJ1-2; 7 bases are shared with TRBD1. The CDR3 totals 13 residues. J was trimmed by 8 bases and V by 4 bases; bases with no gene match: 7. CDR1 SNHLY and CDR2 FYNNEI come from the germline V gene.

This clone was recorded once. The chain couples TRBV6-5 to TRBJ2-7; 7 bases line up with TRBD1. This CDR3 has 15 residues. Germline V gene data show CDR1 as MNHEY and CDR2 as SVGAGI. Losses at the gene ends were 6 bases for V and 5 bases for J; bases not matched to a gene: 13. CDR3 loop: CASSLFQGVRNEQYF. DNA for the CDR3: TGTGCCAGCAGCCTTTTTCAGGGGGTTCGTAACGAGCAGTACTTC.

The chain is built from TRBV4-1 and TRBJ1-1; tentatively, D is TRBD1 (6 bases). Germline CDR1 reads MGHRA; CDR2 reads YSYEKL. This CDR3 region has 13 residues. Trimming cost V 6 bases and J 5 bases, with 13 bases left between them. CDR3 sequence reads: CASRQGGITEAFF. Here the CDR3 DNA reads TGCGCCAGCAGACAGGGTGGGATTACTGAAGCTTTCTTT.

The gene calls are TRBV18 and TRBJ2-1, with 9 bases matching TRBD1. Germline trimming cut 3 bases from V and 7 bases from J; bases unmatched to any gene: 4. Per the germline V gene, CDR1 is KGHSH and CDR2 is LQKENI. This CDR3 region has 14 residues. Written as DNA, the CDR3 is TGTGCCAGCTCACCTGTGGACAGGGGTAATGAGCAGTTCTTC. This translates into CASSPVDRGNEQFF.

V usage is TRBV7-2 and J usage is TRBJ1-5; 12 bases agree with TRBD1. Losses at the gene ends were 1 base for V and 6 bases for J; bases not matched to a gene: 10. This CDR3 is built from 18 residues. The germline V gene has CDR1 SGHTA and CDR2 FQGNSA. The CDR3 loop is CASSLVGTGGGLGQPQHF. The CDR3 coding sequence is TGTGCCAGCAGCTTAGTTGGGACAGGGGGCGGGTTAGGTCAGCCCCAGCATTTT.

The rearrangement joins TRBV7-2 to TRBJ2-7; the D gene is possibly TRBD2 (5 bases). Trimming stripped 1 base from V and 3 bases from J, with 10 bases between. The CDR3 loop spans 14 amino acids. Germline V gene sequence: CDR1 SGHTA, CDR2 FQGNSA. DNA of the CDR3: TGTGCCAGCAGCTTAGAGCACGGGGACTACGAGCAGTACTTC. It yields the protein CASSLEHGDYEQYF.

The chain combines TRBV4-2 with TRBJ1-5; 10 bases fit TRBD1. The CDR3 totals 18 residues. Germline V gene data show CDR1 as LGHNA and CDR2 as YNFKEQ. V lost 5 bases and J lost 4; bases outside the gene matches: 14. The CDR3 loop is CASSFAGGTGDYNQPQHF. CDR3 in DNA: TGTGCCAGCAGCTTTGCTGGGGGGACAGGGGATTATAATCAGCCCCAGCATTTT.